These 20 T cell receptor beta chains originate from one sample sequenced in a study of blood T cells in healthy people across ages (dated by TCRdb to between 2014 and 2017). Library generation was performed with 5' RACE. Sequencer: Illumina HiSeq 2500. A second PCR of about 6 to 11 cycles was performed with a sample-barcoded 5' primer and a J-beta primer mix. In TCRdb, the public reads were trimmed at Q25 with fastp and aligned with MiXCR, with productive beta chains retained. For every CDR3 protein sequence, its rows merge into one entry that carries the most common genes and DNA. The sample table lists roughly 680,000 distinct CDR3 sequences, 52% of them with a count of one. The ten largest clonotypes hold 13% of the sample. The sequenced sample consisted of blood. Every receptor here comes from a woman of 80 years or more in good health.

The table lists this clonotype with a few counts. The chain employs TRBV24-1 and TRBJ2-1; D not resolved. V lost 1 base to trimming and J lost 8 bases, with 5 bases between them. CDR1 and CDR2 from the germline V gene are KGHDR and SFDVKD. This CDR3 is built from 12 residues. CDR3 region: CATSDFGYEQFF. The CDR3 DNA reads TGTGCCACCAGTGATTTCGGCTATGAGCAGTTCTTC.

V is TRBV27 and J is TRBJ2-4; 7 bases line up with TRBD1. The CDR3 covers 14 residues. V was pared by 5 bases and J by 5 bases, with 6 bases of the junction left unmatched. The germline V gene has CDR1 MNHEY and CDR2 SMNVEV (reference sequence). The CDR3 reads CASSKQGSENIQYF. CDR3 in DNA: TGTGCCAGCAGTAAACAGGGGAGTGAAAACATTCAGTACTTC.

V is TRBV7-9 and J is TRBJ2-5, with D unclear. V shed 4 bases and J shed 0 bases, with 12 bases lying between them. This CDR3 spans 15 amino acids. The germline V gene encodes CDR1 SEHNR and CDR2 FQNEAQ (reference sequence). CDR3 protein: CASSSPDGDQETQYF. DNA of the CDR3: TGTGCCAGCAGCTCGCCAGACGGTGACCAAGAGACCCAGTACTTC.

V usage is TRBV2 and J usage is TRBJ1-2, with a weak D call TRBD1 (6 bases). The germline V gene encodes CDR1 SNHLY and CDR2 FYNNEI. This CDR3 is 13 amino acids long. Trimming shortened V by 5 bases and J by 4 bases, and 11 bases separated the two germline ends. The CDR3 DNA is TGTGCCAGCAGTCCGGGACACGCCTATGGCTACACCTTC. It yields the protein CASSPGHAYGYTF.

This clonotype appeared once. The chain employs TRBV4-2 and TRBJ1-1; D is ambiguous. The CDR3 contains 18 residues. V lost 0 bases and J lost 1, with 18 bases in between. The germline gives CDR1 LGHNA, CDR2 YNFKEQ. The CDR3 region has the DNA TGTGCCAGCAGCCAAGACCCAACGAGTAGGGAGGGGAACACTGAAGCTTTCTTT. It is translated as CASSQDPTSREGNTEAFF.

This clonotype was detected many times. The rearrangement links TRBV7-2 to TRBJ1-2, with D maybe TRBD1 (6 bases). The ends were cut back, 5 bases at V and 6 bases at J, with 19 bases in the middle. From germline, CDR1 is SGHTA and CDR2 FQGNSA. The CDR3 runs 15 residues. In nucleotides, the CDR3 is TGTGCCAGCAGCACGACTCGACAGGCCTTACATGGCTACACCTTC. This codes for CASSTTRQALHGYTF.

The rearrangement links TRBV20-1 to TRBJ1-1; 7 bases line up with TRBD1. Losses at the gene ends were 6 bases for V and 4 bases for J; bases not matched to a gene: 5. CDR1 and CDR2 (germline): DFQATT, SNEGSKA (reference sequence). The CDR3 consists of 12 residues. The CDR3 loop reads CSARQGPTEAFF. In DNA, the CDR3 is TGCAGTGCAAGACAGGGACCCACTGAAGCTTTCTTT.

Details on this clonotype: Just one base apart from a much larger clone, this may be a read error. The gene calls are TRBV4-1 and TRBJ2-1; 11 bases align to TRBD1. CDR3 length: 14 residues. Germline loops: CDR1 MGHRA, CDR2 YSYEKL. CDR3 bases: TGCGCCAGCAGCTTCCGGGACAGGGGGAGTGAGCAGTTATTC. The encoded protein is CASSFRDRGSEQLF.

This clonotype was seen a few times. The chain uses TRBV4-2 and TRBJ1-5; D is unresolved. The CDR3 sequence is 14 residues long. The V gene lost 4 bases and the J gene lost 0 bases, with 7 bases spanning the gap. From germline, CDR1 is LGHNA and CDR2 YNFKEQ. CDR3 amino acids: CASSPRHSNQPQHF. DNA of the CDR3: TGTGCCAGCAGCCCAAGACATAGCAATCAGCCCCAGCATTTT.

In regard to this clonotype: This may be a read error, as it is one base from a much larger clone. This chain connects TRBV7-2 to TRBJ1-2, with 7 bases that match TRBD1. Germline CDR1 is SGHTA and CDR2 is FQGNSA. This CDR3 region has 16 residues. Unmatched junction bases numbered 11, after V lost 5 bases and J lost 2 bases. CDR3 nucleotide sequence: TGTGCCAGCAGCCATCGGACAGGCCTAATAAACTATGGCTACACCTTC. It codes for CASSHRTGLINYGYTF.

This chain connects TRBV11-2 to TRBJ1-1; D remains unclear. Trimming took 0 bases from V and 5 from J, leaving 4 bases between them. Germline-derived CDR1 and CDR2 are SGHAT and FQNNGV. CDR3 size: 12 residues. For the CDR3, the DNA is TGTGCCAGCAGCTTAGACACGACTGAAGCTTTCTTT. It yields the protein CASSLDTTEAFF. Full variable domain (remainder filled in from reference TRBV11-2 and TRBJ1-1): EAGVAQSPRYKIIEKRQSVAFWCNPISGHATLYWYQQILGQGPKLLIQFQNNGVVDDSQLPKDRFSAERLKGVDSTLKIQPAKLEDSAVYLCASSLDTTEAFFGQGTRLTVV.

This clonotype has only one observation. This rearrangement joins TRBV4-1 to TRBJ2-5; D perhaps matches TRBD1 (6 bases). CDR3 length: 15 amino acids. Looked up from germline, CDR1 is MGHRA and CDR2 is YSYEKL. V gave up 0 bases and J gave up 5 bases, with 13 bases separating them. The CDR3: CASSQDSRGLETQYF. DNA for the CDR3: TGCGCCAGCAGCCAAGATAGTAGGGGGTTGGAGACCCAGTACTTC.

The CDR3 sequence is CASSLVRGEQYF. For the CDR3, the DNA is TGTGCCAGCAGCTTAGTGCGGGGCGAGCAGTACTTC. V and J are TRBV7-8 and TRBJ2-7, with D tentatively TRBD2 (6 bases). The CDR3 is 12 residues long. Germline lookup yields CDR1 SGHVS and CDR2 FQNEAQ. Trimming shortened V by 1 base and J by 6 bases, and 7 bases separated the two germline ends.

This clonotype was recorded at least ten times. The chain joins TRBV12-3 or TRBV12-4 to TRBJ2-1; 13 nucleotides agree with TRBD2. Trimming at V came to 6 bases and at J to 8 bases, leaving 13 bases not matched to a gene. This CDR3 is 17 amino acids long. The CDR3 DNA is TGTGCCAGCAGCTCGATGGAGAGGACTAGCGGGAGCCATGAGCAGTTCTTC. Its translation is CASSSMERTSGSHEQFF.

The CDR3 nucleotides are TGCGCCAGCAGCGTCAGCGGGGGCACCGGGGAGCTGTTTTTT. This codes for CASSVSGGTGELFF. The chain is built from TRBV5-1 and TRBJ2-2; 8 bases map to TRBD2. The junction had 3 bases not matched to a gene; V was cut back by 4 bases and J by 4 bases. The CDR3 covers 14 residues. Germline-derived CDR1 and CDR2 are SGHRS and YFSETQ.

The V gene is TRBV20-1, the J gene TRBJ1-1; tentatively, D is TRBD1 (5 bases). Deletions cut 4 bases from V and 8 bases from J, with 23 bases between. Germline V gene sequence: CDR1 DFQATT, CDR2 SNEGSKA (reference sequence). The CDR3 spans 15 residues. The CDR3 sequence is CSANQLNGGPREAFF. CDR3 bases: TGCAGTGCTAACCAGCTCAATGGGGGACCGCGAGAAGCTTTCTTT.

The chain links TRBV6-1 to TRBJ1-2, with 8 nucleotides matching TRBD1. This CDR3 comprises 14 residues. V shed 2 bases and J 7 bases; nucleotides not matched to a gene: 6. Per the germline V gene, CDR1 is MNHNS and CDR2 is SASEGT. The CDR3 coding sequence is TGTGCCAGCAGTGAACAAGACAGGGGCATTGGCTACACCTTC. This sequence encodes CASSEQDRGIGYTF.

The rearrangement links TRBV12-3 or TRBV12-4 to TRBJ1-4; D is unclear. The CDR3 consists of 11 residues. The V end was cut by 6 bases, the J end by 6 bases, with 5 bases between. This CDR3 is CASSRYEKLFF. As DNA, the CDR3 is TGTGCCAGCAGCCGCTATGAAAAACTGTTTTTT.

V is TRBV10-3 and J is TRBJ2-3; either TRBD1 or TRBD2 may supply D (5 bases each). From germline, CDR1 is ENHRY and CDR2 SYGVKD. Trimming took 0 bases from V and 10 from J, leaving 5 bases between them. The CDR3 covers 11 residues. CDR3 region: CAISESGAQYF. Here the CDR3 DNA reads TGTGCCATCAGTGAGTCGGGGGCGCAGTATTTT.

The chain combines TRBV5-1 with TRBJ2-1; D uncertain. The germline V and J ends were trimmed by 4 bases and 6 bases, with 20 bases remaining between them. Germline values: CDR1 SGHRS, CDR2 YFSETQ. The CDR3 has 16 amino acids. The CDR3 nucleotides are TGCGCCAGCAGCAAGCTCACTCCGGCCCTAGGCAATGAGCAGTTCTTC. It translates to CASSKLTPALGNEQFF.